This T cell receptor (beta chain) was sequenced in a study of T cells in Graves' hyperthyroidism and ophthalmopathy (dated by TCRdb to between 2018 and 2021). Context from the whole study: Peripheral blood samples were taken at initial diagnosis, before any treatment was given. To identify distinguishing TCR V-J signatures, a discovery cohort of 90 to 100 patients was used, comprising roughly 45 with Graves' ophthalmopathy and some 60 with stable Graves' hyperthyroidism. Whether ophthalmopathy could be predicted prospectively was tested in an independent validation cohort made up of roughly 20 hyperthyroidism patients plus 17 patients who later progressed to ophthalmopathy. The roughly 90 discovery patients were divided at random into training and test sets in a 7:3 ratio. In more than 5 Graves' hyperthyroidism patients, the study also compared T-cell repertoires from thyroid tissue with T-cell repertoires from blood. Following sampling, methimazole starting at 30 mg daily was given to hyperthyroidism patients, and high-dose intravenous methylprednisolone was given to ophthalmopathy patients. TCR Vbeta CDR3 sequencing of 120 to 150 peripheral blood samples (about 45 ophthalmopathy, about 74 hyperthyroidism and roughly 17 progressor patients) is reported in the paper. Overall results and qualifications from the work: No statistical method was used to set the sample size in advance, and investigators knew the group allocation. A model built on a 13 V-J signature distinguished ophthalmopathy from stable hyperthyroidism, reaching roughly 88% sensitivity and under 84% specificity in cross-validation and 80%/75% in testing. Most expanded thyroid clonotypes (frequency above 0.001) were also detected in blood, a finding suggesting that blood repertoires may reflect thyroid immune responses. In validation, progression to ophthalmopathy was predicted by the model with around 71% sensitivity and nearly 75% specificity, a median of approximately 6.5 months before onset.

The TCR beta CDR3 regions were amplified from the RNA transcripts. The first round of RT-PCR for the TCR CDR3 was performed with the HTBI primer set and the Qiagen OneStep RT-PCR kit. The libraries were constructed in a second round of multiplex PCR and then size-selected and purified. The libraries were sequenced on an Illumina HiSeq2000 using paired-end 100 bp reads. On the study's bioinformatics: SOAPnuke was used to process the raw data, throwing out any read that contained adapters or uncalled bases, had a mean Phred below 15, or lacked an exact constant-primer or identifier match. COPE v1.2.5 was used to merge the high-quality paired reads, and each unique nucleotide sequence was defined as a clonotype. MiTCR v1.1 was used to align the clonotypes against IMGT TRBV, TRBD and TRBJ reference segments. Analysis was restricted to V-J combinations with a frequency above 0.0001, which covered 98% to 99.2% of repertoires. A TCS score was defined as the ratio between F50 (clonal expansion) and ExV (chaos), using BLOSUM62-based TCRdist between CDR3 peptides within each V-J. Welch's t-statistics and random forest reduced around 550 V-J features to fewer than 15, which were used in a naive Bayes classifier (R e1071). Through fastp at Q25 and MiXCR, TCRdb rebuilt clones from the public reads, retaining in-frame beta chains. Every distinct CDR3 protein forms one entry, paired with its most common genes and DNA. Here the V and J calls rest on TCRdb's processing, not on the authors' analysis. The sample table shows 530,000 or so distinct CDR3 sequences, and around 22% are seen once. The ten largest account for 11% of the sample.

Moderately to severely active disease, a Clinical Activity Score of at least 3, a NOSPECS grade of at least 4, and a duration under 3 months were present in ophthalmopathy patients. Patients with uncontrolled infections, other autoimmune diseases, pregnancy or lactation were excluded. Clinical symptoms, serum thyroxine and TRAb, thyroid ultrasound, and orbital computed tomography formed the basis for the diagnoses. PBMCs were isolated from about 9.1 ml of fresh peripheral blood by Ficoll-Paque density gradient centrifugation. Total RNA was extracted using Trizol reagent, and RNA quality was assessed on an Agilent 2100 Bioanalyzer. This clonotype was counted between two and nine times. Its antigen specificity is not known. No base-level quality is on record; no much larger clone is a single base apart. Sequencing input: blood. The receptor was isolated from a woman in her twenties or thirties with Graves' ophthalmopathy.

Here the CDR3 is given as CAISFGPGTGGSEQYF. The base sequence is TGTGCCATCAGCTTTGGGCCCGGGACAGGAGGCTCCGAGCAGTACTTC. The V and J genes are TRBV10-3 and TRBJ2-7; 8 bases in between match TRBD1. CDR1 is given as ENHRY and CDR2 as SYGVKD, both from the germline V gene. The CDR3 spans 16 residues, from the cysteine through the phenylalanine. The kept DNA is CDR3 alone, 48 bases in frame from the first base. V has 6 bases trimmed and J has 6 bases trimmed; junction bases matching no gene number 16.